This paragraph covers one T cell receptor beta chain sequence. As yet, its antigen is unknown. These data are taken from a study of cytomegalovirus exposure and HLA in healthy donors. Study-level points and caveats: Across donors, most TCRs were seen rarely, yet some public ones were widespread. Sequencing likely caused a cluster of highly shared sequence variants. A later analysis linked a missense DCLRE1C variant to TCR beta V- and J-gene trimming.

The CDR3 is made up of 19 amino acids. Researchers ran the PCR with 60 Vbeta and 13 Jbeta primers. Clones were read by immunoSEQ multiplex PCR, and TCRdb kept only the in-frame ones, dropping some. The data contain 160,000 or so clones, roughly 84% of them singletons. This sequence originates from a man aged 18 to 35 in good health and CMV-seronegative. The rearrangement links TRBV21-1 to TRBJ2-1; the table assigns TRBD2, which was not confirmed against the DNA. TRBV21-1 constitutes a pseudogene. Sequencing was performed on PBMCs. The CDR3 DNA reads as TGTGCCAGCAGCCTCGCCGCCCAAGCTAGCGGGGCGACCTACAATGAGCAGTTCTTC. Its translation: CASSLAAQASGATYNEQFF.